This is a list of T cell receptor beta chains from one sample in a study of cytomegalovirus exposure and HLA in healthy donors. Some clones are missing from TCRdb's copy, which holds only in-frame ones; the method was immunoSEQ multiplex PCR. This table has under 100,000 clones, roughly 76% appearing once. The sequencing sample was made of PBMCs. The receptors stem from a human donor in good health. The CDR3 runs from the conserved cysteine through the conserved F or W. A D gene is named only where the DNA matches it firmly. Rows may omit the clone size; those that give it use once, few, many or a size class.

DNA: TGTGCCAGCAGCGTAGTCGAGGGAGGGGCAGCTTTCTTT; CDR3: CASSVVEGGAAFF; V: TRBV9; J: TRBJ1-1; D: NA; size: NA
DNA: TGCGCCAGCAGGGGGGGGCTGGGTGCTGAAGCTTTCTTT; CDR3: CASRGGLGAEAFF; V: TRBV5-1; J: TRBJ1-1; D: NA; size: NA
DNA: TGCAGCGGCGGGACAGGGGGTACCTCCTACGAGCAGTACTTC; CDR3: CSGGTGGTSYEQYF; V: TRBV29-1; J: TRBJ2-7; D: TRBD1; size: NA
DNA: TGTGCCAGTAGACCACGGGGCACTGAAGCTTTCTTT; CDR3: CASRPRGTEAFF; V: TRBV19; J: TRBJ1-1; D: NA; size: NA
DNA: TGCAGCGTTGGTCAGGGGGCCTACGAGCAGTACTTC; CDR3: CSVGQGAYEQYF; V: TRBV29-1; J: TRBJ2-7; D: TRBD1; size: NA
DNA: TGTGCCAGCAGCGTCACACAAGAGACCCAGTACTTC; CDR3: CASSVTQETQYF; V: TRBV6-1; J: TRBJ2-5; D: NA; size: NA
DNA: TGCGCCAGCAGCCGGGAAGGGAAGGGCTACGAGCAGTACTTC; CDR3: CASSREGKGYEQYF; V: TRBV5-1; J: TRBJ2-7; D: NA; size: NA
DNA: TGTGCCAGCAGCTTCCGAGGGATCCCCCTCACCGGGGAGCTGTTTTTT; CDR3: CASSFRGIPLTGELFF; V: TRBV11-2; J: TRBJ2-2; D: NA; size: NA
DNA: TGTGCCAGCAGCGTAGACCTCGGCGGGGGGGCGTTGGAGACCCAGTACTTC; CDR3: CASSVDLGGGALETQYF; V: TRBV9; J: TRBJ2-5; D: TRBD2; size: NA
DNA: TGTGCCAGCAGCCTACGCTTTGGGGGCGCAGAGACCCAGTACTTC; CDR3: CASSLRFGGAETQYF; V: TRBV7-9; J: TRBJ2-5; D: NA; size: NA
DNA: TGTGCCAGTAGCACCATCACCTCCGGGACAGGGTCGAGAAACACCATATATTTT; CDR3: CASSTITSGTGSRNTIYF; V: TRBV19; J: TRBJ1-3; D: TRBD1; size: few
DNA: TGCAGGGGATATTGCCGAGACAGGGTACCCTACGAGCAGTACTTC; CDR3: CRGYCRDRVPYEQYF; V: TRBV29-1; J: TRBJ2-7; D: TRBD1; size: NA
DNA: TGTGCCAGCAGCGCGGCTCAGACTAGCGGGCGGTCCTACAATGAGCAGTTCTTC; CDR3: CASSAAQTSGRSYNEQFF; V: TRBV9; J: TRBJ2-1; D: TRBD2; size: NA
DNA: TGCAGCGCCTCTACGCCCGGACTAGCGGGGGTCTACAATGAGCAGTTCTTC; CDR3: CSASTPGLAGVYNEQFF; V: TRBV29-1; J: TRBJ2-1; D: TRBD2; size: NA
DNA: TGTGCCAGCAGCTTAGTAGGGGTAAGCGGGACTAGCGTCTACGAGCAGTACTTC; CDR3: CASSLVGVSGTSVYEQYF; V: TRBV11-2; J: TRBJ2-7; D: TRBD2; size: NA
DNA: TGTGCCAGCAACCCGATTACAGGGGGCAATCAGCCCCAGCATTTT; CDR3: CASNPITGGNQPQHF; V: TRBV6-6; J: TRBJ1-5; D: TRBD1; size: NA
DNA: TGTGCCAGCAGCTTAGTTTTAGGGGGCCCCATCTCTGGAAACACCATATATTTT; CDR3: CASSLVLGGPISGNTIYF; V: TRBV7-8; J: TRBJ1-3; D: TRBD1; size: NA
DNA: TGTGCCACAAACAGGGGGACCACTGAAGCTTTCTTT; CDR3: CATNRGTTEAFF; V: TRBV6-5; J: TRBJ1-1; D: TRBD1; size: NA
DNA: TGTGCCAGCAGCGGACAGACAGGAGAGAACACTGAAGCTTTCTTT; CDR3: CASSGQTGENTEAFF; V: TRBV5-4; J: TRBJ1-1; D: NA; size: few
DNA: TGTTCCAGCAGCTTAGTTAGCGGGGGCTATCAAGAGACCCAGTACTTC; CDR3: CSSSLVSGGYQETQYF; V: TRBV7-9; J: TRBJ2-5; D: TRBD2; size: NA